Given below is one T cell receptor beta chain in context. No antigen is known for it. The V and J ends lost 6 bases and 0 bases respectively, with 12 bases between them. Germline V gives CDR1 SGHTA, CDR2 FQGNSA. The length of the CDR3 is 15 residues. This entry is derived from a study of response to subunit inactivated influenza vaccine. Findings of the study overall: The authors suggested that few new T cells are recruited per seasonal influenza vaccination.

TCRdb redid the calling of the RT-PCR reads with MiXCR, one entry per CDR3 protein. Of about 480,000 distinct CDR3 sequences listed, 10% to 15% are singletons. The sample in question was PBMCs from blood, obtained 40 to 50 days after vaccination. The chain uses TRBV7-2 and TRBJ2-1; no clear D gene. This receptor was identified in a man aged 45 to 65 who received an inactivated influenza vaccine. CDR3: CASSFGRISYNEQFF. The CDR3 region has the DNA TGTGCCAGCAGTTTCGGTAGGATCTCCTACAATGAGCAGTTCTTC.